This TCR beta chain was sequenced for a study of OX40 agonist ivuxolimab in advanced cancers. The overall study: An agonistic human IgG2 monoclonal antibody against OX40 (CD134) was given.

Some clones are missing from TCRdb's copy, which holds only in-frame ones; the method was immunoSEQ multiplex PCR. The repertoire holds some 77,000 clones, with over 75% as singletons. Deletions cut 5 bases from V and 6 bases from J, with 13 bases between. From germline, CDR1 is SGHAT and CDR2 FQNNGV. This CDR3 has 13 residues. The sequence came from an adult with an advanced solid tumor such as melanoma, head and neck, liver or kidney cancer. The sequences come from CD4+ or CD8+ T cells sorted from blood, collected in a trial of the OX40 agonist ivuxolimab. This chain uses TRBV11-2 with TRBJ1-1; D gene ambiguous. The chain's CDR3 is CASSPGYPAEAFF. CDR3 nucleotides: TGTGCCAGCAGCCCAGGATATCCCGCTGAAGCTTTCTTT.